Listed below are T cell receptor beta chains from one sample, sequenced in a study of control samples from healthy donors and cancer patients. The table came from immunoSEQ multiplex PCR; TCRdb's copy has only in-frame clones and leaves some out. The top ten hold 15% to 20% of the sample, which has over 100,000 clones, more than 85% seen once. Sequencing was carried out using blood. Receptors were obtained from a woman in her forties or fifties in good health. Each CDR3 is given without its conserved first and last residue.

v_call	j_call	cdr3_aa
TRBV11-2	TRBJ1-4	ASSLEGPPMLEKLF
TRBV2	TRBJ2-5	ASSVVRAQETQY
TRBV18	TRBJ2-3	ASSPPRTSGPGADTQY
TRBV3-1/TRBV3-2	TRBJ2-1	ASSARPRDEQF
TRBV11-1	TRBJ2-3	ASSRASVADTQY
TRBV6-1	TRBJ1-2	ASSEVRTGGHYGYT
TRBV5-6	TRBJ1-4	ASSQGQGLTNEKLF
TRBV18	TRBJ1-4	ASSQGRVEKLF
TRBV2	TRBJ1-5	ASTLQGTVSNQPQH
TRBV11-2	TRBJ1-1	ASSLLVGQGKTEAF
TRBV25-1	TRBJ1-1	ASSEYRSTGGHAF
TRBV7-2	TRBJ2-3	ASSLLAVSTDTQY
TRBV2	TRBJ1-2	ASSEAPLTGRLGGYT
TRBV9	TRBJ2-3	ASTRTGSTDTQY
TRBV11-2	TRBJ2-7	ASSSRLARKTYEQY
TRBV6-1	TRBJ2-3	ASSEARVGTSTDTQY
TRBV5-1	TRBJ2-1	ASSLSGVWNEQF